The sample holds one count of the clone carrying this TCR beta chain. The antigen is undetermined. The assay was immunoSEQ multiplex PCR, and TCRdb's table has in-frame clones only and misses some. Found here are 100,000 to 120,000 clones, around 90% of them singletons; the top ten hold 0.55% to 0.7%. Germline CDR1 ENHRY, CDR2 SYGVKD. The ends were cut back, 6 bases at V and 8 bases at J, with 10 bases in the middle. CDR3 length equals 11 residues. This record comes from a study of a mutant IDH1 vaccine in newly diagnosed glioma. Study overall: Scheduled for weeks 1, 3, 5, 7, 11, 15, 19 and 23, eight vaccinations were given to patients.

Overall study results and limits: Whatever changes occurred in top peripheral T cell clonotypes seemed unrelated to pseudoprogression.

Time point specified: week 11, during vaccination. In the vaccine, a single dose held 300 ug of the mutant IDH1 20-mer peptide, along with topical imiquimod. Donors harbored newly found WHO grade 3 or 4 IDH1-mutant, ATRX-lost astrocytomas. This material consisted of PBMCs, taken from a glioma patient whose treatment included an IDH1 peptide vaccine. The rearrangement joins TRBV10-3 to TRBJ1-2; D unresolved. The receptor was derived from a woman between 50 and 59 years old with glioma. The DNA for the CDR3 is TGTGCCATCAGGGATGGTTGGGGCTACACCTTC. Translation gives CAIRDGWGYTF.